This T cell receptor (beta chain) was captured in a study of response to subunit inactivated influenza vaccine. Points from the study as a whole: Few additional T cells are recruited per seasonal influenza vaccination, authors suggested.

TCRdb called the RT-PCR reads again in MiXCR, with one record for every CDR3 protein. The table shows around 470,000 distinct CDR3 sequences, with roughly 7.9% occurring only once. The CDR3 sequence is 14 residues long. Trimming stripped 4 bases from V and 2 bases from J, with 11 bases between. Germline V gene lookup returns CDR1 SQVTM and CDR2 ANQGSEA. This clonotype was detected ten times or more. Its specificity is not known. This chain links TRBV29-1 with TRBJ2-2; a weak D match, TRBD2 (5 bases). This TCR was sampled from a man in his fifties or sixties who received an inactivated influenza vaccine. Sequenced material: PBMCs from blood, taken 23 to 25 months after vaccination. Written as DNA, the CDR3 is TGCAGCGTTGTCGGCAGGACTAACACCGGGGAGCTGTTTTTT. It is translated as CSVVGRTNTGELFF.